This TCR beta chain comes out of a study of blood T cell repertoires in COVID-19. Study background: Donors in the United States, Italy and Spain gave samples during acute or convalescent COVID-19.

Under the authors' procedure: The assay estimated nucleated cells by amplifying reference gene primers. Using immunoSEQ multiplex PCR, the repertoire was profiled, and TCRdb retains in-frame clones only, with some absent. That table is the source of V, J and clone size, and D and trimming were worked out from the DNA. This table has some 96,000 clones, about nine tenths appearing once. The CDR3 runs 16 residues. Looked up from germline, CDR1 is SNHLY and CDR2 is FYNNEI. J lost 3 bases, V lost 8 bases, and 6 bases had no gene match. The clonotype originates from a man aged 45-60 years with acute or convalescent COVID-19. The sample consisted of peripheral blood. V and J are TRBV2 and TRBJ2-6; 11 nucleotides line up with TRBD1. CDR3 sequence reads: CASDGQGALGANVLTF. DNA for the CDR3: TGTGCCAGCGACGGACAGGGGGCGCTTGGGGCCAACGTCCTGACTTTC.